This paragraph covers one T cell receptor (beta chain) sequence. It has no known antigen specificity. A read error may account for a junction end that differs from germline. The cysteine opens and the phenylalanine closes a CDR3 of 18 amino acids. Of all the DNA, just the CDR3 is kept, 54 bases in frame from base 1. CDR1 and CDR2 (MGHRA, YSYEKL) derive from the germline V gene. This record comes from a study of T cell repertoires in cytomegalovirus infection (dated by TCRdb to the late 2010s). In the study overall: Donor HLA type was relevant to the analysis, because carriage of CMV infection together with the matching HLA type was indicated by public TCR beta signatures.

The sequencing machine was an Illumina HiSeq 1500. TCRdb cleaned the public reads at Q25 with fastp, built clones with MiXCR and kept in-frame beta chains. When rows share a CDR3 protein, they turn into one entry using the most common DNA and genes. The sample data list roughly 180,000 distinct CDR3 sequences, and over 25% of these were observed just once. The top ten constitute 31% of the sample. Overall study results and their limits: The ex vivo response was dominated by HLA-C-restricted CMV-specific TCR beta clonotypes, which also provided the single most frequent clonotype in two of eight donors. Cumulative frequency of public TCR beta family members discriminated carriers of CMV infection plus the relevant HLA type in this cohort and an independent roughly 320-donor cohort.

The sequenced material came from PBMCs. This clonotype was obtained from a human donor in good health (CMV status not recorded). Some clones in this sample may be carry-over from other donors' samples. The V gene is TRBV4-1 and the J gene is TRBJ2-3, with the D assignment possibly TRBD1 or TRBD2, given 6 matching bases for each. The CDR3 reads as follows: CASSQVHGGGLSTDTQYF. The DNA sequence reads TGTGCCAGCAGCCAAGTGCACGGAGGGGGACTCTCCACAGATACGCAGTATTTT.